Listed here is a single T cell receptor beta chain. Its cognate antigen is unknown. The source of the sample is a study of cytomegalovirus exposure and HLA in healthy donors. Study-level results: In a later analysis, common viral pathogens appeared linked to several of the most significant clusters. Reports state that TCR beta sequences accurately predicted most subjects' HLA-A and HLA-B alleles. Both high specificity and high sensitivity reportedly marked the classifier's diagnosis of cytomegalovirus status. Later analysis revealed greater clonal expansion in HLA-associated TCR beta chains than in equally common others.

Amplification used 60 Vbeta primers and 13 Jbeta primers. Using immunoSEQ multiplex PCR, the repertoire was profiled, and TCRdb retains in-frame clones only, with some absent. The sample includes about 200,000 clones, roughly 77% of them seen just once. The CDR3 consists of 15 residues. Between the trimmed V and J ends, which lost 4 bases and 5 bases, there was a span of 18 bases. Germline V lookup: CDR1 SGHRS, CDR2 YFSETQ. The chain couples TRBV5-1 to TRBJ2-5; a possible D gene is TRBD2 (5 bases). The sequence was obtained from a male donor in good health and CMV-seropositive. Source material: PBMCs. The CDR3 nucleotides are TGCGCCAGCAGCCTACTACCGGCCTCGGGGGAGACCCAGTACTTC. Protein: CASSLLPASGETQYF. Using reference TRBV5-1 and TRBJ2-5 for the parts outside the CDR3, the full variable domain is KAGVTQTPRYLIKTRGQQVTLSCSPISGHRSVSWYQQTPGQGLQFLFEYFSETQRNKGNFPGRFSGRQFSNSRSEMNVSTLELGDSALYLCASSLLPASGETQYFGPGTRLLVL.